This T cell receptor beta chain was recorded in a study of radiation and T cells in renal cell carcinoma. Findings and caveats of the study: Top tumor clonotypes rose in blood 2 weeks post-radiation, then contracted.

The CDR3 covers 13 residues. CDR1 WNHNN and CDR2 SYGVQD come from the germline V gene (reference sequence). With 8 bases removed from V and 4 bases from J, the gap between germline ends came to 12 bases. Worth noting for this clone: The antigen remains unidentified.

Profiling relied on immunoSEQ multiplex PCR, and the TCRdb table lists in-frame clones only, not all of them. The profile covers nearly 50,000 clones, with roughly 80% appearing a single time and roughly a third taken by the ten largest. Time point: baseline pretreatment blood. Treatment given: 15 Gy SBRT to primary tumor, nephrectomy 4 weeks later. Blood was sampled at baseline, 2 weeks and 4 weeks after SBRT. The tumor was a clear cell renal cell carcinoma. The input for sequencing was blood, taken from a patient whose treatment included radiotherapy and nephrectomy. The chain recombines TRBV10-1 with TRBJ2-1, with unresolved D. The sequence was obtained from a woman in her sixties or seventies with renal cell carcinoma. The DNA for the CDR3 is TGCGCCAGCTCCAAGGGCACATACAATGAGCAGTTCTTC. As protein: CASSKGTYNEQFF.